What follows are 22 T cell receptor beta chains derived from one specimen sequenced in a study of control samples from healthy donors and cancer patients. Only in-frame clones appear in the TCRdb table, and some are missing; sequencing was by immunoSEQ multiplex PCR. The sample yields 140,000 to 150,000 clones, 91% seen once. Sequences were obtained from blood. Receptors originate from a man aged 25 to 40 in good health.

The genes are TRBV7-6 and TRBJ2-7; perhaps TRBD1 as D (6 bases). Germline V gene sequence: CDR1 SGHVS, CDR2 FNYEAQ. This CDR3 comprises 17 residues. The ends were cut back, 0 bases at V and 2 bases at J, with 17 bases in the middle. CDR3 protein: CASSLAQGHQGPYEQYF. CDR3 coding DNA: TGTGCCAGCAGCTTAGCGCAGGGACACCAGGGGCCCTACGAGCAGTACTTC.

CDR3 protein: CSVGTGTGALEQYF. CDR3 coding DNA: TGCAGCGTTGGAACGGGGACAGGGGCACTCGAGCAGTACTTC. The chain carries TRBV29-1 and TRBJ2-7; 10 bases agree with TRBD1. CDR1 and CDR2 (germline): SQVTM, ANQGSEA. V shed 4 bases, J shed 6 bases, and the junction held 9 bases outside the gene matches. This CDR3 is built from 14 residues.

The DNA for the CDR3 is TGCGCCAGCAGCTACGGTAGGGAGGGCGGTGAGCAGTTCTTC. Translating gives CASSYGREGGEQFF. The chain carries TRBV5-1 and TRBJ2-1; the match to TRBD2 covers 7 bases. V dropped 3 bases and J dropped 9; count of bases not matched to a gene: 9. Germline V CDR1 and CDR2: SGHRS, YFSETQ. This CDR3 comprises 14 residues.

This clone was observed many times. This chain uses TRBV25-1 with TRBJ1-1; a weak D match, TRBD1 (5 bases). Trimming removed 9 bases from V and 8 bases from J, with 19 bases in between. Germline loops: CDR1 MGHDK, CDR2 SYGVNS. This CDR3 contains 13 residues. The CDR3 DNA follows: TGTGCCAGTCTCAGGGACCCCGTTGGAGAAGCTTTCTTT. Its translation: CASLRDPVGEAFF.

The chain couples TRBV24-1 to TRBJ2-1, with TRBD2 matching over 7 bases. V shed 6 bases and J 6 bases; nucleotides not matched to a gene: 4. The CDR3 length is 13 residues. Germline lookup yields CDR1 KGHDR and CDR2 SFDVKD. The CDR3 loop is CATSPGGVNEQFF. In DNA, the CDR3 is TGTGCCACCAGTCCTGGGGGGGTCAATGAGCAGTTCTTC.

V gene TRBV19 combines with J gene TRBJ2-3; possibly TRBD2 for D (5 bases). V was clipped by 1 base and J by 2 bases, with 10 bases between them. Per the germline V gene, CDR1 is LNHDA and CDR2 is SQIVND (reference sequence). The CDR3 covers 15 residues. The CDR3 nucleotides read TGTGCCAGTAGTATAGCGGGGAAGGTCACAGATACGCAGTATTTT. This codes for CASSIAGKVTDTQYF. Looking up the rest from reference TRBV19 and TRBJ2-3 gives the full variable domain: DGGITQSPKYLFRKEGQNVTLSCEQNLNHDAMYWYRQDPGQGLRLIYYSQIVNDFQKGDIAEGYSVSREKKESFPLTVTSAQKNPTAFYLCASSIAGKVTDTQYFGPGTRLTVL.

V and J are TRBV10-3 and TRBJ2-2; 11 bases are shared with TRBD2. Germline values: CDR1 ENHRY, CDR2 SYGVKD. V shed 4 bases, J shed 3 bases, and the junction held 4 bases outside the gene matches. This CDR3 has 16 residues. CDR3 nucleotide sequence: TGTGCCATCAGTGGACTAGCGGGGCCCTACACCGGGGAGCTGTTTTTT. This codes for CAISGLAGPYTGELFF.

This clone was recorded once. V gene TRBV20-1 combines with J gene TRBJ2-3; no firm D call. The CDR3 length is 11 residues. In germline, CDR1 is DFQATT, CDR2 SNEGSKA (reference sequence). Trimming cost V 5 bases and J 5 bases, with 8 bases left between them. The CDR3 bases are TGCAGTGCTCTCCAAGGAGATACGCAGTATTTT. Translating gives CSALQGDTQYF.

The rearrangement links TRBV7-3 to TRBJ1-2; D gene uncertain. V lost 1 base, J lost 4 bases, and 16 bases lay in between. Germline-derived CDR1 and CDR2 are SGHTA and FQGTGA. The CDR3 has 16 residues. The CDR3: CASSLRVPPGSYGYTF. The CDR3 nucleotides read TGTGCCAGCAGCTTAAGGGTCCCCCCCGGGAGCTATGGCTACACCTTC.

The V call is TRBV2, the J call TRBJ1-2, with 7 bases aligning to TRBD1. The germline V gene has CDR1 SNHLY and CDR2 FYNNEI. The CDR3 runs to 11 residues. The trim removed 10 bases at V and 3 bases at J, leaving 2 bases unmatched. The CDR3 sequence: CAIGTDYGYTF. The CDR3 region has the DNA TGTGCCATCGGGACAGACTATGGCTACACCTTC.

The DNA for the CDR3 is TGTGCCAGCCGACTCAGCCAGGGGGGCACTGAAGCTTTCTTT. Amino acid sequence: CASRLSQGGTEAFF. The genes are TRBV6-5 and TRBJ1-1, with TRBD1 matching 7 bases. Losses at the gene ends were 8 bases for V and 4 bases for J; bases not matched to a gene: 10. There are 14 residues in the CDR3. Germline V gene data show CDR1 as MNHEY and CDR2 as SVGAGI.

The J gene is TRBJ1-1, the V gene TRBV28; D not resolved. V was pared by 5 bases and J by 5 bases, with 15 bases between. Per germline, CDR1 MDHEN and CDR2 SYDVKM. The CDR3 has 14 residues. CDR3 protein: CASSPYLDWTEAFF. The CDR3 DNA sequence: TGTGCCAGCAGTCCCTACCTGGATTGGACTGAAGCTTTCTTT.

The V gene is TRBV28, the J gene TRBJ2-7; weak D call: TRBD1 (5 bases). V was cut by 4 bases and J by 0 bases, with 16 bases left in between. CDR3 length: 16 residues. Germline V lookup: CDR1 MDHEN, CDR2 SYDVKM. CDR3 nucleotides: TGTGCCAGCAGTTCCTTAGGGGCCTTAAGCTCCTACGAGCAGTACTTC. It translates to CASSSLGALSSYEQYF.

This chain joins TRBV19 and TRBJ1-5; no clear D. Germline values: CDR1 LNHDA, CDR2 SQIVND (reference sequence). Trimming took off 3 bases at V and 6 bases at J, with 12 bases between the two ends. The CDR3 has 14 residues. In DNA, the CDR3 is TGTGCCAGTAGTATCGGTATTGAGAGTCAGCCCCAGCATTTT. Its translation is CASSIGIESQPQHF.

This chain uses TRBV29-1 with TRBJ2-2; D call uncertain. The CDR3 loop spans 12 amino acids. Trimming stripped 4 bases from V and 0 bases from J, with 3 bases between. Germline V lookup: CDR1 SQVTM, CDR2 ANQGSEA. Here the CDR3 DNA reads TGCAGCGTTGGGACGAACACCGGGGAGCTGTTTTTT. Protein product: CSVGTNTGELFF.

A word on this clone: One end of the junction varies from germline; a read error may be responsible. The sample contains more than one DNA sequence encoding this CDR3. The rearrangement links TRBV23-1 to TRBJ1-5, with D unresolved. TRBV23-1 is marked as an open reading frame, function uncertain. This CDR3 is 16 amino acids long. CDR3 region: CASSQSHKKPNQPQHF. CDR3 nucleotides: TGCGCCAGCAGCCAATCGCACAAAAAACCTAATCAGCCCCAGCATTTT.

This clone came up once. DNA for the CDR3: TGTGCCAGCAGCTTTTACCCGGGACAGGAGAACTATGGCTACACCTTC. Translating it yields CASSFYPGQENYGYTF. V is TRBV7-2 and J is TRBJ1-2, with 8 bases that match TRBD1. The CDR3 is 16 amino acids. Germline lookup yields CDR1 SGHTA and CDR2 FQGNSA. Trimming cost V 3 bases and J 2 bases; bases outside gene matches: 8. Drawing the rest from reference TRBV7-2 and TRBJ1-2, the complete variable domain is GAGVSQSPSNKVTEKGKDVELRCDPISGHTALYWYRQSLGQGLEFLIYFQGNSAPDKSGLPSDRFSAERTGGSVSTLTIQRTQQEDSAVYLCASSFYPGQENYGYTFGSGTRLTVV.

The chain recombines TRBV6-5 with TRBJ2-7; D is perhaps TRBD1 (5 bases). The germline V gene encodes CDR1 MNHEY and CDR2 SVGAGI. This CDR3 is 12 amino acids long. The V gene lost 6 bases and the J gene lost 2 bases, with 8 bases spanning the gap. CDR3 in amino acids: CASSETAYEQYF. The CDR3 DNA reads as TGTGCCAGCAGCGAGACAGCCTACGAGCAGTACTTC.

The V call is TRBV5-1, the J call TRBJ1-1; D is possibly TRBD1 (6 bases). V was cut by 2 bases and J by 1 base, with 15 bases left in between. The CDR3 length is 16 residues. Germline CDR1 and CDR2: SGHRS and YFSETQ. The CDR3: CASSFNSRGANTEAFF. CDR3 nucleotides: TGCGCCAGCAGCTTCAACTCTAGGGGGGCGAACACTGAAGCTTTCTTT. The entire variable domain, with the rest obtained from reference TRBV5-1 and TRBJ1-1, is as follows: KAGVTQTPRYLIKTRGQQVTLSCSPISGHRSVSWYQQTPGQGLQFLFEYFSETQRNKGNFPGRFSGRQFSNSRSEMNVSTLELGDSALYLCASSFNSRGANTEAFFGQGTRLTVV.

The chain joins TRBV28 to TRBJ1-2; 7 bases match TRBD1. The ends lost 6 bases at V and 6 bases at J; junction bases unmatched: 7. The CDR3 spans 13 residues. From germline, CDR1 is MDHEN and CDR2 SYDVKM. DNA of the CDR3: TGTGCCAGCAGGCGCGGGACAGCCAATGGCTACACCTTC. It specifies CASRRGTANGYTF.

The J gene is TRBJ2-7, the V gene TRBV19; D ambiguous. The CDR3 length is 11 residues. CDR1 and CDR2 from the germline V gene are LNHDA and SQIVND (reference sequence). Trimming cost V 7 bases and J 5 bases, with 9 bases left between them. The CDR3 region has the DNA TGTGCCAGTATTGGGCTCGACGAGCAGTACTTC. This translates into CASIGLDEQYF. The full variable domain, in which reference TRBV19 and TRBJ2-7 provide the parts outside the CDR3, is DGGITQSPKYLFRKEGQNVTLSCEQNLNHDAMYWYRQDPGQGLRLIYYSQIVNDFQKGDIAEGYSVSREKKESFPLTVTSAQKNPTAFYLCASIGLDEQYFGPGTRLTVT.

This chain uses TRBV12-5 with TRBJ1-5, with 8 bases identical to TRBD1. The germline gives CDR1 LGHNT, CDR2 FRNRAP. V dropped 7 bases and J dropped 0; count of bases not matched to a gene: 14. This CDR3 has 18 residues. This CDR3 is CASALLDRGYYSNQPQHF. The CDR3, as DNA: TGTGCTAGTGCCTTGCTAGACAGGGGATATTATAGCAATCAGCCCCAGCATTTT.